The clone carrying this T cell receptor beta chain was seen a handful of times. Amplification of TCR beta CDR3 regions used RNA as the template. A first-round RT-PCR of the TCR CDR3 used the HTBI primer set. TCRdb ran MiXCR on the multiplex PCR reads and lists one entry per CDR3 protein. Among 130,000 to 150,000 distinct CDR3 sequences listed, around 20% were seen once. This sample stems from a study of T cells in Graves' hyperthyroidism and ophthalmopathy. Germline CDR1 and CDR2: GTSNPN and SVGIG (reference sequence). This CDR3 contains 15 residues. Material: blood. V usage is TRBV30 and J usage is TRBJ2-3; 7 bases fit TRBD2. The source of this sequence is a woman aged 45-59 years with Graves' hyperthyroidism that later progressed to Graves' ophthalmopathy. The CDR3 region has the DNA TGTGCGGTGGCGTTGCGGGAGCATGGAGCAGATACGCAGTATTTT. Its translation is CAVALREHGADTQYF.